The entry below describes one T cell receptor beta chain. Trimming took 1 base from V and 1 from J, leaving 20 bases between them. The CDR3 length is 20 residues. Germline CDR1 reads LGHNA; CDR2 reads YNFKEQ. A single record per CDR3 protein comes from TCRdb applying MiXCR to the 5' RACE reads. The sample comprises roughly 250,000 distinct CDR3 sequences, about 16% of which are singletons, and approximately 3.6% rests with the top ten. This sample stems from a study of T-cell memory formation after mild COVID-19. Sequences were obtained from PBMCs or a T cell subset sorted from them (not recorded which). The V call is TRBV4-2, the J call TRBJ2-6, with unresolved D. The sequence was obtained from a young man who had mild COVID-19 (a few samples of this study predate the infection). Cell type and time point are not known. The CDR3 DNA reads as TGTGCCAGCAGCCAAGGACTCCCCGTGGGCCGCAGTTCTGGGGCCAACGTCCTGACTTTC. Protein product: CASSQGLPVGRSSGANVLTF.